The T cell receptor (beta chain) described here comes from a study of T cells in tuberculosis. Background on the study: Sequenced TCRs come from CD1B-GMM tetramer-binding T cells.

Time point meaning: new active TB diagnosis, blood taken before or within 7 days of starting treatment. Sequencing used immunoSEQ multiplex PCR; TCRdb keeps in-frame clones, though not all of them. The data contain fewer than 35,000 clones, around 88% of them singletons. V was shortened by 4 bases and J by 2 bases, with 12 bases between the two germline ends. Germline V gives CDR1 SGHRS, CDR2 YFSETQ. This CDR3 is built from 14 residues. The genes are TRBV5-1 and TRBJ1-1, with a tentative D call TRBD1 (5 bases). The clonotype comes from an adult with tuberculosis. The specimen was PBMCs, collected at tuberculosis diagnosis. CDR3 in amino acids: CASSPGQYNTEAFF. CDR3 sequence (DNA): TGCGCCAGCAGCCCAGGACAATACAACACTGAAGCTTTCTTT.